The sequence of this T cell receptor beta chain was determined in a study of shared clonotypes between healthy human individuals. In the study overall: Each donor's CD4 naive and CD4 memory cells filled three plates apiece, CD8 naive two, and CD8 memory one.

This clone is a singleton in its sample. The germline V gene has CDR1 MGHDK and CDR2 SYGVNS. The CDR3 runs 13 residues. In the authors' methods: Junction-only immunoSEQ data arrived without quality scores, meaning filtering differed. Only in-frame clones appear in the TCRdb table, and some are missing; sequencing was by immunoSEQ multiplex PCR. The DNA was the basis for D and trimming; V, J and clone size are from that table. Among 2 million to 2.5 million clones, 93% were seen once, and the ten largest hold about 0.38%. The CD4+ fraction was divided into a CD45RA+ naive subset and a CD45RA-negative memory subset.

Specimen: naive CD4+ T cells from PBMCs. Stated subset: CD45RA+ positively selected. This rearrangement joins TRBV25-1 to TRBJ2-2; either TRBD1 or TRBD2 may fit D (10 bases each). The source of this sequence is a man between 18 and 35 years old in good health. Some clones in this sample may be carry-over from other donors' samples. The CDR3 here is CTSGTGDFGELFF. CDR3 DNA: TGTACTAGCGGGACAGGGGATTTCGGGGAGCTGTTTTTT.